This TCR beta chain was identified during a study of shared clonotypes between healthy human individuals. The CDR3 contains 17 residues. V lost 10 bases and J lost 0, with 23 bases in between. Germline CDR1 and CDR2: ENHRY and SYGVKD. Profiled with immunoSEQ multiplex PCR; TCRdb holds only in-frame clones, not every one. The profile covers roughly 510,000 clones, with approximately 79% appearing a single time and roughly an eighth taken by the ten largest. Sequencing was carried out using PBMCs. The sequence derives from a woman aged 40 to 50 in good health. Some clones in this sample may be carry-over from other donors' samples. The J gene is TRBJ2-3, the V gene TRBV10-3, with D perhaps given as TRBD1 or TRBD2 (6 bases each). The CDR3 spells CATLAHRDSLSTDTQYF. In nucleotides, the CDR3 is TGTGCCACCCTCGCTCACAGGGACTCCCTTAGCACAGATACGCAGTATTTT.